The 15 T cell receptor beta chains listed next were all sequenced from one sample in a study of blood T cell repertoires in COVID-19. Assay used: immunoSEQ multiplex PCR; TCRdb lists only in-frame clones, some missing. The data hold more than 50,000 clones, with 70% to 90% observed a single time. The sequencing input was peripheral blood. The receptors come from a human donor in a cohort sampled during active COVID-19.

The CDR3 nucleotides are TGTGCCAGCAGCCTAGCGGGAGGGCCATATACGCAGTATTTT. It is translated as CASSLAGGPYTQYF. V gene TRBV14 combines with J gene TRBJ2-3; TRBD2 agrees at 11 bases. The CDR3 has 14 amino acids. With V trimmed by 4 bases and J by 7 bases, 4 bases remained unmatched. CDR1 and CDR2 (germline): SGHDN, FVKESK.

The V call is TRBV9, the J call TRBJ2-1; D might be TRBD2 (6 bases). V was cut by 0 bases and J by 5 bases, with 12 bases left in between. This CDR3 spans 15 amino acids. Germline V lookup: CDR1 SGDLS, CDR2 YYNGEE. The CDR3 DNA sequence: TGTGCCAGCAGCGTAGGTGGGACTGGAAACAATGAGCAGTTCTTC. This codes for CASSVGGTGNNEQFF.

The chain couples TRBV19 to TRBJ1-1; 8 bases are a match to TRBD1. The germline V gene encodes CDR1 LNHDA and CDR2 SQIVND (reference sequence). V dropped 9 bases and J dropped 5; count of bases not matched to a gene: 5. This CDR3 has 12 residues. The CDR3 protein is CASGQGGTEAFF. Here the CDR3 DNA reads TGTGCCAGCGGACAGGGAGGGACTGAAGCTTTCTTT.

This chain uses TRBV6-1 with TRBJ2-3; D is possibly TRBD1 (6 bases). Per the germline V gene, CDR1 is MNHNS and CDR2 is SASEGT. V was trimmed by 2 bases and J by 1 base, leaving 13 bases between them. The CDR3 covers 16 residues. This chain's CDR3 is CASSEIGGRGTDTQYF. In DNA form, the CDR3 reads TGTGCCAGCAGTGAAATTGGGGGCAGGGGCACAGATACGCAGTATTTT.

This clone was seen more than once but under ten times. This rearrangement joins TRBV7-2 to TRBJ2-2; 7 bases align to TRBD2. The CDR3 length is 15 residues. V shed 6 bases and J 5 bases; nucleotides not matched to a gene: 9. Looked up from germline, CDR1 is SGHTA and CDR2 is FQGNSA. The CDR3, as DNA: TGTGCCAGCAGGCTGGAGCGGGGCGGTACCGGGGAGCTGTTTTTT. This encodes CASRLERGGTGELFF.

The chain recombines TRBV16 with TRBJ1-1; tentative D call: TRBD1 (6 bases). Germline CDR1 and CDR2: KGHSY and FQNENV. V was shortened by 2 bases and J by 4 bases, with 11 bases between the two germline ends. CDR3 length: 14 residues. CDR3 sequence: CASSQGGSSTEAFF. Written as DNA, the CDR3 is TGTGCCAGCAGCCAAGGGGGCTCTAGCACTGAAGCTTTCTTT.

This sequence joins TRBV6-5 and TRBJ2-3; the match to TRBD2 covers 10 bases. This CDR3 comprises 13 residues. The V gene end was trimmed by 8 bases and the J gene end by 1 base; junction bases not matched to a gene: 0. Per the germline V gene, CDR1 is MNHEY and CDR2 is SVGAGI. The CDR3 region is CASGTSGTDTQYF. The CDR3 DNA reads TGTGCCAGCGGGACTAGCGGCACAGATACGCAGTATTTT.

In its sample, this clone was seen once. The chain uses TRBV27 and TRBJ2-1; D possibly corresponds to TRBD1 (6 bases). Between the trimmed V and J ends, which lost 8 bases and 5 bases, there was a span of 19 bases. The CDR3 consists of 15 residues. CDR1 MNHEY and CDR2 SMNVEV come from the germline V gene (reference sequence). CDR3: CASLNREGAHNEQFF. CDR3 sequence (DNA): TGTGCCAGCTTGAACAGGGAAGGAGCACACAATGAGCAGTTCTTC.

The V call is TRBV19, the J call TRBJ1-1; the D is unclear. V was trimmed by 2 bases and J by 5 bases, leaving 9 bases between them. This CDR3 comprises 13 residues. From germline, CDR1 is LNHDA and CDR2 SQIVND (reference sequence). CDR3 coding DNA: TGTGCCAGTAGTATATGGGGAGGAACTGAAGCTTTCTTT. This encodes CASSIWGGTEAFF. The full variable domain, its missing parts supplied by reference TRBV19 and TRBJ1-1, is DGGITQSPKYLFRKEGQNVTLSCEQNLNHDAMYWYRQDPGQGLRLIYYSQIVNDFQKGDIAEGYSVSREKKESFPLTVTSAQKNPTAFYLCASSIWGGTEAFFGQGTRLTVV.

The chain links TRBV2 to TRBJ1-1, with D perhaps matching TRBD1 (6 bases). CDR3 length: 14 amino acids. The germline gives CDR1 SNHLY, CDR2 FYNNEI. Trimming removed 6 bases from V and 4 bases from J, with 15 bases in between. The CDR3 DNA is TGTGCCAGCAGCCCTCAGGGGAGCGGCACTGAAGCTTTCTTT. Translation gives CASSPQGSGTEAFF.

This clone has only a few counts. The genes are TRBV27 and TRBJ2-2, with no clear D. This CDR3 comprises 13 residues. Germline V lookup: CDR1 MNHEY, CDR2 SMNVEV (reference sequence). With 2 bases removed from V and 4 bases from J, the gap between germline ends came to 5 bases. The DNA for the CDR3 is TGTGCCAGCAGTTTAATCTTCACCGGGGAGCTGTTTTTT. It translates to CASSLIFTGELFF.

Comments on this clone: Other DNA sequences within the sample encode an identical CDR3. The CDR3: CASSEQGSSYEQYF. In DNA, the CDR3 is TGTGCCAGCAGTGAGCAAGGGAGCTCCTACGAGCAGTACTTC. This chain joins TRBV2 and TRBJ2-7, with D perhaps matching TRBD2 (5 bases). The ends were cut back, 3 bases at V and 0 bases at J, with 9 bases in the middle. Germline V gives CDR1 SNHLY, CDR2 FYNNEI. The CDR3 sequence is 14 residues long. Supplemented by reference TRBV2 and TRBJ2-7, the full variable domain reads EPEVTQTPSHQVTQMGQEVILRCVPISNHLYFYWYRQILGQKVEFLVSFYNNEISEKSEIFDDQFSVERPDGSNFTLKIRSTKLEDSAMYFCASSEQGSSYEQYFGPGTRLTVT.

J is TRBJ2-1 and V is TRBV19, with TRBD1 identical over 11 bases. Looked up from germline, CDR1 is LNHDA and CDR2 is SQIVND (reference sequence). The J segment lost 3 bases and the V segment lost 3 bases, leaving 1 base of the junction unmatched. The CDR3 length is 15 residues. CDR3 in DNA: TGTGCCAGTAGTATGGGACAGGGGGGCTACAATGAGCAGTTCTTC. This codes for CASSMGQGGYNEQFF.

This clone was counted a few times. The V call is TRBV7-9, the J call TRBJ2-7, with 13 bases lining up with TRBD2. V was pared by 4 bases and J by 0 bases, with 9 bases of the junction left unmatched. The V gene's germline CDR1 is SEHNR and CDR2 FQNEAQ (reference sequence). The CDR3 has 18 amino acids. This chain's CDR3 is CASSSTSGRQRSSYEQYF. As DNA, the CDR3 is TGTGCCAGCAGCTCGACTAGCGGGAGGCAAAGGAGCTCCTACGAGCAGTACTTC.

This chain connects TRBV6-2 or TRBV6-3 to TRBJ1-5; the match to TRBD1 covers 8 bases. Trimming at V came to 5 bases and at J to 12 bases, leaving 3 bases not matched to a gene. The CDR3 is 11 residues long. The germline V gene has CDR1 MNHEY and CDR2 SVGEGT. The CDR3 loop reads CASSQGAIQHF. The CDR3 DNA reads TGTGCCAGCAGTCAGGGGGCCATCCAGCATTTT.